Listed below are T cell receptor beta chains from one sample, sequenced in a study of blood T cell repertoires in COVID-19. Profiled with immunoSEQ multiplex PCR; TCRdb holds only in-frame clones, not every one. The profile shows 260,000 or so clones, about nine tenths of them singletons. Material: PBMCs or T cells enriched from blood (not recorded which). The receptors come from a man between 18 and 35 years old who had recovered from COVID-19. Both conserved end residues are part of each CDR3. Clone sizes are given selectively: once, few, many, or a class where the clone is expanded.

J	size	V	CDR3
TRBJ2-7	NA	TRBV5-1	CASSTTGGTHYEQYF
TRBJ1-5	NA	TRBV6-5	CASSWTVYQPQHF
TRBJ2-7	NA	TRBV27	CASSLSHSLYEQYF
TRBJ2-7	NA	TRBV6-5	CASSFSGGTYEQYF
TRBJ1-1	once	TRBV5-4	CASSASTKNTEAFF
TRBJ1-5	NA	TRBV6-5	CASSLGENQPQHF
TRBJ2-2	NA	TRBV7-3	CASSLAGTTNTGELFF
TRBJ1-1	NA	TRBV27	CASSRQERGTEAFF
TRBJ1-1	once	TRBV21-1	CASSNRQALNTEAFF
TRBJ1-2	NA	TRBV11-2	CASSLGDRVGYTF
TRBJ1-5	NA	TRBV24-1	CATSDNQDSNQPQHF
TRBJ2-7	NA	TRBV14	CASSRDRVPGEQYF
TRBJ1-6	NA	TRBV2	CASSSTGGNNSPLHF
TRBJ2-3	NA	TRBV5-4	CASSLASGGALDTQYF
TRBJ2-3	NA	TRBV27	CASSLSRGTDTQYF
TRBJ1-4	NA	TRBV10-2	CATALGGATNEKLFF
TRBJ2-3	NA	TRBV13	CASSLETSRGDTQYF
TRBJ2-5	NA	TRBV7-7	CASSLSISQETQYF
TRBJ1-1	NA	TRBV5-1	CASSQTGYTEAFF
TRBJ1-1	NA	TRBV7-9	CASSGGDLNTEAFF
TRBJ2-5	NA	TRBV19	CATRRQADWETQYF
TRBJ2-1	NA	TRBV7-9	CASSAGLAGVNEQFF
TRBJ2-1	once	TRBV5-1	CASSLASYNEQFF
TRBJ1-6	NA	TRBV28	CASSPPRGPLHF
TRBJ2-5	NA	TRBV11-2	CASSLGVRRETQYF
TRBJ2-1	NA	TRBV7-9	CASSLSVRGNEQFF
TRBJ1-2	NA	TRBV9	CASSAGGGYTF
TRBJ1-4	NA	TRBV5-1	CASSLIPTGGGNEKLFF
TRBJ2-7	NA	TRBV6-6	CASSRRGTSGSYEQYF
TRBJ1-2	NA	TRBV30	CAWRKRGRNYGYTF
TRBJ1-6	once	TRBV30	CAWSVQASGYSPLHF
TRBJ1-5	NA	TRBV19	CASSKQGNQPQHF
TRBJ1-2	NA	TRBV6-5	CASTREPGQDYGYTF
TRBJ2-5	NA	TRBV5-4	CAIGFRDRDQETQYF
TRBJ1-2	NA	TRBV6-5	CASSYSPGQAHYGYTF
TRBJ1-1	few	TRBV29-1	CSGGQGYTEAFF
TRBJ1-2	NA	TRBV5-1	CASRLGQSYGYTF
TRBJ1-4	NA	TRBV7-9	CASSFGQGANEKLFF
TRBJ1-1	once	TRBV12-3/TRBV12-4	CASRPDGGPAFF
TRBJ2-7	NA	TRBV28	CASSRQLKQYF
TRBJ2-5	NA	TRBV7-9	CASSRRGEETQYF
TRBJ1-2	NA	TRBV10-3	CAINNAGTGGKDGYTF
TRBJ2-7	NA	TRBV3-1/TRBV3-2	CASSQLYGPQAGEQYF
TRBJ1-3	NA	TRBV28	CASSSSPPWGGQNTIYF
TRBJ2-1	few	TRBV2	CASSDGGVEQFF
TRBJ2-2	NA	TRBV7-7	CASSPRPGAVNTGELFF
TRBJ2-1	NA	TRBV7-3	CASSSTSYNEQFF
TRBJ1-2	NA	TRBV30	CAWSGPGSNYGYTF
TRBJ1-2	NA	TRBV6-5	CASSYSGGPNYGYTF
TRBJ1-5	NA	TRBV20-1	CSASEGGGNQPQHF
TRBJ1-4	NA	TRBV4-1	CASSRDRANTNEKLFF
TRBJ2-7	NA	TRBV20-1	CSASHGTSGTGREQYF
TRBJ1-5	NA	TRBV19	CASTIGRNQPQHF
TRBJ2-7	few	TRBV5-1	CASSWQGTDPYEQYF